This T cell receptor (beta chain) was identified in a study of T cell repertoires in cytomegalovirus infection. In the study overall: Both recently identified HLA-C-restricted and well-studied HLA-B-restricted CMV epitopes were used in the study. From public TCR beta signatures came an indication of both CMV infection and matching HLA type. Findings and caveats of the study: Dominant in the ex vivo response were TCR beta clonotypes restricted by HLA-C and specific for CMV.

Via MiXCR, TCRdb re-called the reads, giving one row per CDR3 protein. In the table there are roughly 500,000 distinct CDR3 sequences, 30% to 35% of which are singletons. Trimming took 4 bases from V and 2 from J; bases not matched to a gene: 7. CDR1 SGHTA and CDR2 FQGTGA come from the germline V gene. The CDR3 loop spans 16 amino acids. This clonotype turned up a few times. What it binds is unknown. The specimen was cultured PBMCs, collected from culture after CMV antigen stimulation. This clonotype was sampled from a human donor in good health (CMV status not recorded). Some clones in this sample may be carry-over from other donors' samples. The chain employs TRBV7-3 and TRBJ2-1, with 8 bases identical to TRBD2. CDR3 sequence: CASSSESGRAYNEQFF. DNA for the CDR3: TGTGCCAGCAGCTCGGAAAGCGGGAGAGCCTACAATGAGCAGTTCTTC.